A single sample gave rise to the 7 T cell receptor beta chains below, sequenced in a study of T cell repertoires in cytomegalovirus infection. Each CDR3 protein gets one entry after TCRdb re-called the reads with MiXCR. The sample lists 900,000 to 950,000 distinct CDR3 sequences; about a third were seen once. Antigen specificity for these receptors is unknown. The starting material was cultured CD8+ T cells from PBMCs, obtained from culture after CMV antigen stimulation. The receptors originated from a human donor in good health (CMV status not recorded). Some clones in this sample may be carry-over from other donors' samples.

This clonotype was counted between two and nine times. The chain couples TRBV7-4 to TRBJ2-1, with D hard to call. CDR1 and CDR2 from the germline V gene are SGHVT and SQSDAQ. The length of the CDR3 is 11 residues. V dropped 1 base and J dropped 12 bases, with 7 bases sitting between them. DNA of the CDR3: TGTGCCAGCAGCTTAGGGGCAGGGCAGTTCTTC. Translated: CASSLGAGQFF.

This clonotype occurred many times. The chain recombines TRBV7-8 with TRBJ2-1, with 7 nucleotides matching TRBD2. Germline V CDR1 and CDR2: SGHVS, FQNEAQ. V was clipped by 1 base and J by 4 bases; unmatched bases: 4. The CDR3 consists of 15 residues. The CDR3 region has the DNA TGTGCCAGCAGCTTAGGGCCTAGCGGATACAATGAGCAGTTCTTC. It codes for CASSLGPSGYNEQFF.

V and J are TRBV6-2 or TRBV6-3 and TRBJ2-7, with TRBD2 matching 8 bases. Germline V gene lookup returns CDR1 MNHEY and CDR2 SVGEGT. This CDR3 spans 14 amino acids. J lost 3 bases, V lost 0 bases, and 1 base had no gene match. The DNA of the CDR3 is TGTGCCAGCAGTTACTCACGGGGGGGCTACGAGCAGTACGTC. Residues: CASSYSRGGYEQYV.

V and J are TRBV5-3 and TRBJ2-3; D ambiguous. TRBV5-3 is known as an ORF, though its function is uncertain. CDR3 length: 14 amino acids. V shed 8 bases and J shed 2 bases, with 15 bases lying between them. The CDR3 region is CASSAFDSTDTQYF. As DNA, the CDR3 is TGTGCCAGCAGCGCCTTCGACTCCACAGATACGCAGTATTTT.

The chain has TRBV9 and TRBJ2-3; weak D call: TRBD2 (6 bases). V shed 4 bases and J shed 2 bases, with 17 bases lying between them. The CDR3 has 16 amino acids. CDR1 is SGDLS, CDR2 YYNGEE, per germline. The CDR3 reads CASSPLRVAVTDTQYF. Here the CDR3 DNA reads TGTGCCAGCAGCCCCCTTCGGGTAGCGGTCACAGATACGCAGTATTTT.

In its sample, this clonotype was seen many times. The genes are TRBV7-8 and TRBJ2-1; the match to TRBD2 covers 11 bases. V lost 5 bases and J lost 2; bases outside the gene matches: 5. Germline V CDR1 and CDR2: SGHVS, FQNEAQ. The length of the CDR3 is 16 residues. CDR3 sequence (DNA): TGTGCCAGCAGCGCAGTAGCGGGGGGGCCCTACAATGAGCAGTTCTTC. As protein: CASSAVAGGPYNEQFF. The full variable domain, rest sourced from reference TRBV7-8 and TRBJ2-1, is GAGVSQSPRYKVAKRGQDVALRCDPISGHVSLFWYQQALGQGPEFLTYFQNEAQLDKSGLPSDRFFAERPEGSVSTLKIQRTQQEDSAVYLCASSAVAGGPYNEQFFGPGTRLTVL.

The chain carries TRBV28 and TRBJ1-5, with 10 bases fitting TRBD1. The CDR3 has 16 amino acids. J gave up 5 bases and V 3 bases, and 7 bases lay outside the gene matches. Germline V gene lookup returns CDR1 MDHEN and CDR2 SYDVKM. This chain's CDR3 is CASSFRDRGIYQPQHF. In DNA form, the CDR3 reads TGTGCCAGCAGTTTTAGGGACAGGGGCATCTATCAGCCCCAGCATTTT.